A single sample gave rise to the 26 T cell receptor beta chains below, sequenced in a study of blood T cell repertoires in COVID-19. The data were produced by immunoSEQ multiplex PCR, yet TCRdb's version contains in-frame clones alone and is incomplete. The data show roughly 250,000 clones, roughly 90% seen once. Sequencing was done on a sample of peripheral blood. These receptors all stem from a woman under 40 with COVID-19, enrolled during active disease.

The gene calls are TRBV28 and TRBJ1-3; 8 nucleotides line up with TRBD1. Germline CDR1 reads MDHEN; CDR2 reads SYDVKM. This CDR3 is 18 amino acids long. V lost 4 bases and J lost 4; bases outside the gene matches: 15. Here the CDR3 reads CASSSPGYRGVFGNTIYF. The CDR3 DNA reads TGTGCCAGCAGTTCCCCGGGTTACAGGGGGGTGTTCGGAAACACCATATATTTT.

The chain carries TRBV18 and TRBJ2-7; D is unclear. The length of the CDR3 is 13 residues. Germline CDR1 KGHSH, CDR2 LQKENI. V was trimmed by 3 bases and J by 3 bases, leaving 9 bases between them. CDR3 sequence (DNA): TGTGCCAGCTCACCGACTTATAACTACGAGCAGTACTTC. It encodes CASSPTYNYEQYF. Variable domain in full (rest from reference TRBV18 and TRBJ2-7): NAGVMQNPRHLVRRRGQEARLRCSPMKGHSHVYWYRQLPEEGLKFMVYLQKENIIDESGMPKERFSAEFPKEGPSILRIQQVVRGDSAAYFCASSPTYNYEQYFGPGTRLTVT.

The chain recombines TRBV2 with TRBJ2-2; tentative D call: TRBD2 (7 bases). The germline V gene has CDR1 SNHLY and CDR2 FYNNEI. V was trimmed by 2 bases and J by 4 bases, leaving 14 bases between them. The CDR3 totals 16 residues. The CDR3 coding sequence is TGTGCCAGCAGTGAATGGGCGGGGGCGACCACCGGGGAGCTGTTTTTT. Translated, it gives CASSEWAGATTGELFF.

The CDR3 region has the DNA TGTGCCAGCAGCCGACCGGGACAGGGTCCACAGGGGGAAAAACTGTTTTTT. Protein product: CASSRPGQGPQGEKLFF. This chain links TRBV5-5 with TRBJ1-4, with TRBD1 matching over 9 bases. Germline lookup yields CDR1 SGHKS and CDR2 YYEKEE (reference sequence). V shed 4 bases, J shed 8 bases, and the junction held 15 bases outside the gene matches. The CDR3 extends over 17 amino acids.

This chain connects TRBV7-9 to TRBJ1-5; D gene unclear. Trimming removed 4 bases from V and 6 bases from J, with 7 bases in between. Germline V CDR1 and CDR2: SEHNR, FQNEAQ (reference sequence). The CDR3 spans 12 residues. As DNA, the CDR3 is TGTGCCAGCAGCTCGGCGGGTCAGCCCCAGCATTTT. Its protein is CASSSAGQPQHF.

The chain is built from TRBV18 and TRBJ2-3, with TRBD1 matching over 7 bases. CDR3 length: 17 amino acids. Losses at the gene ends were 6 bases for V and 0 bases for J; bases not matched to a gene: 12. The germline V gene has CDR1 KGHSH and CDR2 LQKENI. The CDR3 loop reads CASSPVAGTASTDTQYF. The CDR3 nucleotides are TGTGCCAGCTCGCCAGTAGCCGGGACAGCTAGCACAGATACGCAGTATTTT.

The rearrangement uses TRBV2 and TRBJ1-2; D gene uncertain. The CDR3 spans 13 residues. Germline V lookup: CDR1 SNHLY, CDR2 FYNNEI. The V and J ends lost 7 bases and 4 bases respectively, with 13 bases between them. For the CDR3, the DNA is TGTGCCAGCACCCCTTTGTCGGGCTATGGCTACACCTTC. Protein product: CASTPLSGYGYTF.

This rearrangement joins TRBV7-7 to TRBJ1-4, with 7 bases matching TRBD1. The CDR3 is made up of 16 amino acids. V shed 2 bases and J 4 bases; nucleotides not matched to a gene: 7. Per the germline V gene, CDR1 is SSHAT and CDR2 is FNYEAQ (reference sequence). CDR3 loop: CASSLSLHRGNEKLFF. DNA of the CDR3: TGTGCCAGCAGCTTAAGTCTCCACAGGGGTAATGAAAAACTGTTTTTT.

In its sample, this clone was seen once. The V gene is TRBV27, the J gene TRBJ1-5; D call uncertain. The V end lost 3 bases, the J end lost 1 base, and 7 bases lay between the germline ends. Germline V lookup: CDR1 MNHEY, CDR2 SMNVEV (reference sequence). CDR3 size: 14 residues. The CDR3, as DNA: TGTGCCAGCAGTTTTTCCGGGAGCAATCAGCCCCAGCATTTT. This gives the protein CASSFSGSNQPQHF.

The genes are TRBV7-9 and TRBJ1-1; D unresolved. Between the trimmed V and J ends, which lost 2 bases and 0 bases, there was a span of 10 bases. Germline V gives CDR1 SEHNR, CDR2 FQNEAQ (reference sequence). This CDR3 is built from 15 residues. The CDR3: CASSLSRFLNTEAFF. CDR3 DNA sequence: TGTGCCAGCAGCTTAAGCAGGTTTTTGAACACTGAAGCTTTCTTT.

J is TRBJ2-5 and V is TRBV15; 12 bases are a match to TRBD2. Germline lookup yields CDR1 LNHNV and CDR2 YYDKDF (reference sequence). This CDR3 region has 16 residues. The ends lost 5 bases at V and 7 bases at J; junction bases unmatched: 11. The CDR3: CATSPRTSGARVTQYF. DNA of the CDR3: TGTGCCACCAGCCCACGGACTAGCGGGGCTAGGGTGACCCAGTACTTC.

The genes are TRBV19 and TRBJ1-2; no reliable D call. V gave up 7 bases and J gave up 4 bases, with 13 bases separating them. Germline CDR1 LNHDA, CDR2 SQIVND (reference sequence). The CDR3 totals 13 residues. As DNA, the CDR3 is TGTGCCAGTAATCCGGGCGGGAGCTATGGCTACACCTTC. It specifies CASNPGGSYGYTF.

This chain joins TRBV19 and TRBJ1-4, with a tentative D call TRBD1 (5 bases). CDR3 length: 14 amino acids. Trimming removed 7 bases from V and 8 bases from J, with 17 bases in between. Germline CDR1 is LNHDA and CDR2 is SQIVND (reference sequence). CDR3 sequence (DNA): TGTGCCAGTACCCCGGTAGGGGATTGGGAAAAACTGTTTTTT. Encoded protein: CASTPVGDWEKLFF.

The chain couples TRBV18 to TRBJ2-4, with 8 bases fitting TRBD1. CDR1 and CDR2 (germline): KGHSH, LQKENI. Trimming took 3 bases from V and 9 from J; bases not matched to a gene: 16. The CDR3 sequence is 17 residues long. The CDR3 protein is CASSPLEVAGGIGIQYF. The CDR3 region has the DNA TGTGCCAGCTCACCCCTAGAGGTGGCAGGGGGCATCGGCATTCAGTACTTC. Full variable domain (outside the CDR3, taken from reference TRBV18 and TRBJ2-4): NAGVMQNPRHLVRRRGQEARLRCSPMKGHSHVYWYRQLPEEGLKFMVYLQKENIIDESGMPKERFSAEFPKEGPSILRIQQVVRGDSAAYFCASSPLEVAGGIGIQYFGAGTRLSVL.

The V and J genes are TRBV14 and TRBJ2-2, with D possibly TRBD1 on 6 matching bases. The CDR3 length is 14 residues. Germline V gives CDR1 SGHDN, CDR2 FVKESK. Trimming removed 4 bases at V and 5 bases at J, with 11 bases between. CDR3 sequence reads: CASSLRGSTGELFF. The CDR3 DNA reads as TGTGCCAGCAGCCTAAGGGGGAGTACCGGGGAGCTGTTTTTT.

The CDR3 loop reads CASSRTLPDEAFF. The CDR3 DNA follows: TGTGCCAGCAGTCGCACATTACCCGATGAAGCTTTCTTT. The chain joins TRBV12-3 or TRBV12-4 to TRBJ1-1; D gene uncertain. This CDR3 spans 13 amino acids. The V and J ends lost 5 bases and 7 bases respectively, with 14 bases between them.

Concerning this clone: Other DNA sequences of this sample code for an identical CDR3. J is TRBJ1-2 and V is TRBV12-3 or TRBV12-4; no definite D call. This CDR3 has 11 amino acids. V lost 8 bases, J lost 3 bases, and 7 bases lay in between. In nucleotides, the CDR3 is TGTGCCAGCTCGAGCGACTATGGCTACACCTTC. Translated: CASSSDYGYTF.

The gene calls are TRBV5-4 and TRBJ1-3; 8 bases match TRBD1. Germline assignment: CDR1 SGHNT and CDR2 YYREEE (reference sequence). Trimming at V came to 3 bases and at J to 2 bases, leaving 1 base not matched to a gene. The CDR3 consists of 14 residues. The chain's CDR3 is CASSSGGAGNTIYF. In DNA, the CDR3 is TGTGCCAGCAGCTCAGGGGGCGCTGGAAACACCATATATTTT.

Written as DNA, the CDR3 is TGTGCCAGCTCACCAACGGGGAGTAATTCACCCCTCCACTTT. Protein sequence: CASSPTGSNSPLHF. This chain links TRBV18 with TRBJ1-6; D is uncertain. The CDR3 contains 14 residues. With 2 bases removed from V and 6 bases from J, the gap between germline ends came to 8 bases. Germline-derived CDR1 and CDR2 are KGHSH and LQKENI.

The V call is TRBV14, the J call TRBJ2-7, with no clear D. CDR1 SGHDN and CDR2 FVKESK come from the germline V gene. The CDR3 spans 14 residues. Trimming pared 2 bases from V and 2 bases from J, leaving 10 bases between. The DNA of the CDR3 is TGTGCCAGCAGCCAATCCGGGTGGCCCTACGAGCAGTACTTC. It is translated as CASSQSGWPYEQYF.

The rearrangement joins TRBV4-2 to TRBJ1-2; 8 bases are a match to TRBD1. Germline CDR1 is LGHNA and CDR2 is YNFKEQ. CDR3 size: 14 residues. The trim removed 3 bases at V and 5 bases at J, leaving 5 bases unmatched. The chain's CDR3 is CASSHGQGGYGYTF. The CDR3 nucleotides read TGTGCCAGCAGCCACGGACAGGGAGGGTATGGCTACACCTTC.

This chain uses TRBV5-6 with TRBJ2-7, with a tentative D call TRBD1 (5 bases). The CDR3 contains 14 residues. CDR1 and CDR2 from the germline V gene are SGHDT and YYEEEE. Between the trimmed V and J ends, which lost 4 bases and 3 bases, there was a span of 14 bases. The CDR3 DNA is TGTGCCAGCAGCCTGCAGGGATATCTCTACGAGCAGTACTTC. It codes for CASSLQGYLYEQYF.

This rearrangement joins TRBV10-2 to TRBJ2-1; 10 bases align to TRBD2. The germline V gene encodes CDR1 WSHSY and CDR2 SAAADI. The CDR3 sequence is 17 residues long. The junction had 12 bases not matched to a gene; V was cut back by 4 bases and J by 6 bases. The CDR3 nucleotides read TGCGCCAGCAGTGCCGGGGGGCTAGCGGGGGCCCGCAATGAGCAGTTCTTC. The encoded protein is CASSAGGLAGARNEQFF.

The CDR3 DNA sequence: TGCGCCAGCAGGCGGGACGGCCGGAACACTGAAGCTTTCTTT. Amino acid sequence: CASRRDGRNTEAFF. The chain couples TRBV5-1 to TRBJ1-1; a possible D gene is TRBD1 (5 bases). The CDR3 runs 14 residues. Trimming left V 5 bases short and J 1 base short, with 12 bases between. Germline-derived CDR1 and CDR2 are SGHRS and YFSETQ.

The J gene is TRBJ2-1, the V gene TRBV9; 11 bases are shared with TRBD2. The length of the CDR3 is 17 residues. J gave up 7 bases and V 0 bases, and 9 bases lay outside the gene matches. The germline V gene encodes CDR1 SGDLS and CDR2 YYNGEE. The CDR3 loop is CASSVVNLAGGGNEQFF. For the CDR3, the DNA is TGTGCCAGCAGCGTAGTTAATCTAGCGGGGGGTGGGAATGAGCAGTTCTTC.

The gene calls are TRBV6-5 and TRBJ2-3; 10 bases align to TRBD2. V was clipped by 5 bases and J by 5 bases; unmatched bases: 4. The CDR3 has 14 amino acids. Per the germline V gene, CDR1 is MNHEY and CDR2 is SVGAGI. The CDR3 is CASSQGLAIDTQYF. For the CDR3, the DNA is TGTGCCAGCAGTCAGGGACTAGCGATAGATACGCAGTATTTT.